This TCR beta chain was found in a study of CD8 T cells in ankylosing spondylitis. TCRdb ran MiXCR on the 5' RACE reads and lists one entry per CDR3 protein. The repertoire includes roughly 120,000 distinct CDR3 sequences, roughly 15% of them detected once, and approximately 3.1% sits in the top ten. This CDR3 spans 15 amino acids. Trimming took 3 bases from V and 5 from J, leaving 16 bases between them. Germline CDR1 and CDR2: GTSNPN and SVGIG (reference sequence). In its sample, this clonotype was seen a few times. The chain joins TRBV30 to TRBJ1-4; D uncertain. This receptor was obtained from a female donor with ankylosing spondylitis or in good health (not recorded which). What was sequenced was blood, either unsorted or a sorted T cell fraction (not recorded which). For the CDR3, the DNA is TGTGCCTGGAGCCCATGGTCGGTGGGGAATGAAAAACTGTTTTTT. This sequence encodes CAWSPWSVGNEKLFF.